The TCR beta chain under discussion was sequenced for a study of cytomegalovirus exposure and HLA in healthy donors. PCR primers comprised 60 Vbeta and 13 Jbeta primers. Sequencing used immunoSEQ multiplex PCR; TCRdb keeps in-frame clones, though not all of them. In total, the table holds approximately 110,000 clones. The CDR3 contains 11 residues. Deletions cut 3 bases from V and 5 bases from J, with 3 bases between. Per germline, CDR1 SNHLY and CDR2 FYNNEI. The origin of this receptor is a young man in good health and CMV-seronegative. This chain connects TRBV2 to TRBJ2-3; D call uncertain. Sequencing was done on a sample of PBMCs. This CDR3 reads CASSDRDTQYF. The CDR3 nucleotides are TGTGCCAGCAGTGATAGAGATACGCAGTATTTT. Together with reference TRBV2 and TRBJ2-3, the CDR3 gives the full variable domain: EPEVTQTPSHQVTQMGQEVILRCVPISNHLYFYWYRQILGQKVEFLVSFYNNEISEKSEIFDDQFSVERPDGSNFTLKIRSTKLEDSAMYFCASSDRDTQYFGPGTRLTVL.